Each of the 19 T cell receptor beta chains below was sequenced from the same sample in a study of blood T cell repertoires in COVID-19. Profiling relied on immunoSEQ multiplex PCR, and the TCRdb table lists in-frame clones only, not all of them. The data show about 200,000 clones, around 85% seen once. The sample taken for sequencing was peripheral blood. Receptor source: a woman between 45 and 65 years old with acute or convalescent COVID-19.

This chain uses TRBV7-8 with TRBJ2-7; 9 bases are shared with TRBD1. Germline lookup yields CDR1 SGHVS and CDR2 FQNEAQ. The CDR3 runs to 15 residues. Losses at the gene ends were 2 bases for V and 6 bases for J; bases not matched to a gene: 8. The CDR3: CASSLRDRDLGEQYF. Here the CDR3 DNA reads TGTGCCAGCAGCTTAAGGGACAGGGATTTAGGCGAGCAGTACTTC.

This clone was observed a few times. The CDR3 region is CASSLERASGRHEQFF. The CDR3 bases are TGTGCCAGCAGCTTAGAGAGGGCTAGCGGGAGACATGAGCAGTTCTTC. The chain has TRBV7-9 and TRBJ2-1; 10 nucleotides match TRBD2. Germline V gene sequence: CDR1 SEHNR, CDR2 FQNEAQ (reference sequence). V trimming: 1 base; J trimming: 8 bases; junction bases outside the gene matches: 8. CDR3 length: 16 amino acids.

This chain connects TRBV11-2 to TRBJ2-5, with 7 bases matching TRBD2. The CDR3 contains 14 residues. Trimming took 4 bases from V and 4 from J; bases not matched to a gene: 6. CDR1 and CDR2 from the germline V gene are SGHAT and FQNNGV. This CDR3 reads CASSWDYRRETQYF. The CDR3 nucleotides are TGTGCCAGCAGCTGGGACTACAGGAGAGAGACCCAGTACTTC.

The chain is built from TRBV14 and TRBJ2-4; 9 nucleotides align to TRBD1. Germline V gene lookup returns CDR1 SGHDN and CDR2 FVKESK. J was trimmed by 6 bases and V by 5 bases; bases with no gene match: 11. This CDR3 has 16 residues. For the CDR3, the DNA is TGTGCCAGCAGCGACTACAGGGGGCAAGGGAGAAACATTCAGTACTTC. Protein product: CASSDYRGQGRNIQYF. The variable domain in full, completed from reference TRBV14 and TRBJ2-4, reads EAGVTQFPSHSVIEKGQTVTLRCDPISGHDNLYWYRRVMGKEIKFLLHFVKESKQDESGMPNNRFLAERTGGTYSTLKVQPAELEDSGVYFCASSDYRGQGRNIQYFGAGTRLSVL.

The genes are TRBV18 and TRBJ2-2, with D maybe TRBD2 (6 bases). V lost 6 bases, J lost 1 base, and 9 bases lay in between. The CDR3 has 14 residues. Germline V gene lookup returns CDR1 KGHSH and CDR2 LQKENI. The CDR3 is CASSKGGNTGELFF. In DNA, the CDR3 is TGTGCCAGCTCCAAGGGAGGGAACACCGGGGAGCTGTTTTTT. The entire variable domain, with the rest obtained from reference TRBV18 and TRBJ2-2, is as follows: NAGVMQNPRHLVRRRGQEARLRCSPMKGHSHVYWYRQLPEEGLKFMVYLQKENIIDESGMPKERFSAEFPKEGPSILRIQQVVRGDSAAYFCASSKGGNTGELFFGEGSRLTVL.

The chain links TRBV6-2 or TRBV6-3 to TRBJ2-5, with a possible D match to TRBD1 (6 bases). This CDR3 is built from 16 residues. V lost 6 bases to trimming and J lost 5 bases, with 22 bases between them. In germline, CDR1 is MNHEY, CDR2 SVGEGT. The chain's CDR3 is CASSPNWGPEGETQYF. The CDR3 DNA reads TGTGCCAGCAGCCCTAATTGGGGGCCCGAAGGGGAGACCCAGTACTTC.

The chain carries TRBV5-1 and TRBJ2-1, with D maybe TRBD2 (5 bases). Per the germline V gene, CDR1 is SGHRS and CDR2 is YFSETQ. This CDR3 region has 14 residues. V was trimmed by 4 bases and J by 4 bases, leaving 12 bases between them. CDR3 sequence (DNA): TGCGCCAGCAGCGAAAAGGCGGGTTACAATGAGCAGTTCTTC. Its translation is CASSEKAGYNEQFF.

This sequence joins TRBV27 and TRBJ1-2, with a tentative D call TRBD1 (6 bases). Looked up from germline, CDR1 is MNHEY and CDR2 is SMNVEV (reference sequence). The V end was cut by 4 bases, the J end by 3 bases, with 9 bases between. The length of the CDR3 is 13 residues. The CDR3 region has the DNA TGTGCCAGCAGTTCGCAGGGGTACTATGGCTACACCTTC. Translating it yields CASSSQGYYGYTF.

V and J are TRBV7-2 and TRBJ1-2; D not certain. V gave up 5 bases and J gave up 6 bases, with 16 bases separating them. The CDR3 extends over 14 amino acids. Germline V gives CDR1 SGHTA, CDR2 FQGNSA. Here the CDR3 reads CASSPRIPGHGYTF. CDR3 nucleotide sequence: TGTGCCAGCAGCCCCCGGATCCCAGGCCATGGCTACACCTTC.

This clone is a singleton in its sample. This chain joins TRBV30 and TRBJ2-1; D perhaps matches TRBD1 (5 bases). Trimming cost V 2 bases and J 8 bases, with 16 bases left between them. CDR3 length: 14 residues. The germline V gene has CDR1 GTSNPN and CDR2 SVGIG (reference sequence). CDR3: CAWSQGRENDEQFF. The CDR3, as DNA: TGTGCCTGGAGTCAGGGCAGGGAAAATGATGAGCAGTTCTTC.

This clone was seen a handful of times. The sample holds other DNA sequences that translate to the same CDR3. V usage is TRBV5-5 and J usage is TRBJ2-3; 10 bases align to TRBD2. Germline V CDR1 and CDR2: SGHKS, YYEKEE (reference sequence). The V gene end was trimmed by 2 bases and the J gene end by 4 bases; junction bases not matched to a gene: 4. This CDR3 spans 15 amino acids. DNA for the CDR3: TGTGCCAGCAGCTTTAGCGGGGGGCCGGCAGATACGCAGTATTTT. Its protein is CASSFSGGPADTQYF.

The gene calls are TRBV29-1 and TRBJ1-5, with TRBD1 as a possible D gene (6 bases). V lost 6 bases, J lost 6 bases, and 18 bases lay in between. The germline V gene encodes CDR1 SQVTM and CDR2 ANQGSEA. The CDR3 sequence is 14 residues long. The DNA for the CDR3 is TGCAGCGTCACGGACAGTTTACAGGGTCAGCCCCAGCATTTT. This codes for CSVTDSLQGQPQHF.

The CDR3 spells CASSPRWASVQETQYF. CDR3 in DNA: TGTGCCAGCAGCCCAAGATGGGCTAGCGTCCAAGAGACCCAGTACTTC. The V call is TRBV6-2 or TRBV6-3, the J call TRBJ2-5, with TRBD2 as a possible D gene (6 bases). Trimming shortened V by 6 bases and J by 1 base, and 18 bases separated the two germline ends. Looked up from germline, CDR1 is MNHEY and CDR2 is SVGEGT. This CDR3 is built from 16 residues.

The V gene is TRBV3-1 (or the pseudogene TRBV3-2), the J gene TRBJ2-3, with D perhaps matching TRBD1 (5 bases). V shed 3 bases and J shed 5 bases, with 9 bases lying between them. The CDR3 is made up of 13 amino acids. In germline, CDR1 is LGHDT, CDR2 YNNKEL (reference sequence). In DNA, the CDR3 is TGTGCCAGCAGCCAGAATAGGGGAGATACGCAGTATTTT. This sequence encodes CASSQNRGDTQYF.

The chain is built from TRBV7-2 and TRBJ1-2; 7 nucleotides align to TRBD1. V lost 3 bases and J lost 4; bases outside the gene matches: 8. The CDR3 extends over 15 amino acids. Germline V gene data show CDR1 as SGHTA and CDR2 as FQGNSA. CDR3 nucleotide sequence: TGTGCCAGCAGCTTGATCGCAGGGGGTGTCTATGGCTACACCTTC. Amino acid sequence: CASSLIAGGVYGYTF.

This sequence joins TRBV4-2 and TRBJ2-5; 14 positions match TRBD2. The germline gives CDR1 LGHNA, CDR2 YNFKEQ. The junction had 11 bases not matched to a gene; V was cut back by 3 bases and J by 5 bases. The CDR3 consists of 18 residues. CDR3 sequence (DNA): TGTGCCAGCAGCCAGGCCGGGACTAGCGGGGGCGAGGGGGAGACCCAGTACTTC. It yields the protein CASSQAGTSGGEGETQYF.

The rearrangement uses TRBV7-9 and TRBJ1-1, with D maybe TRBD1 (6 bases). The ends were cut back, 0 bases at V and 5 bases at J, with 13 bases in the middle. Germline CDR1 and CDR2: SEHNR and FQNEAQ (reference sequence). This CDR3 has 15 amino acids. This CDR3 reads CASSLARGAGTEAFF. The CDR3 DNA reads TGTGCCAGCAGCTTAGCGCGGGGGGCGGGTACTGAAGCTTTCTTT. The full variable domain, in which reference TRBV7-9 and TRBJ1-1 provide the parts outside the CDR3, is DTGVSQNPRHKITKRGQNVTFRCDPISEHNRLYWYRQTLGQGPEFLTYFQNEAQLEKSRLLSDRFSAERPKGSFSTLEIQRTEQGDSAMYLCASSLARGAGTEAFFGQGTRLTVV.

This clone has only a few counts. J is TRBJ2-7 and V is TRBV7-9, with D possibly being TRBD2 (6 bases). Between the trimmed V and J ends, which lost 1 base and 7 bases, there was a span of 8 bases. The germline CDR1 and CDR2 sequences are SEHNR and FQNEAQ (reference sequence). The length of the CDR3 is 12 residues. The DNA for the CDR3 is TGTGCCAGCAGCTTAGGGAGGGATGAGCAGTACTTC. Its translation is CASSLGRDEQYF.

This rearrangement joins TRBV4-2 to TRBJ2-3; 9 bases are shared with TRBD2. Trimming at V came to 0 bases and at J to 4 bases, leaving 2 bases not matched to a gene. There are 15 residues in the CDR3. Per germline, CDR1 LGHNA and CDR2 YNFKEQ. DNA of the CDR3: TGTGCCAGCAGCCAAGAGCGGGGGGGCCCAGATACGCAGTATTTT. This sequence encodes CASSQERGGPDTQYF.